The 24 T cell receptor beta chains below were found in one sample sequenced in a study of shared clonotypes between healthy human individuals. TCRdb keeps only in-frame clones here, not all; method: immunoSEQ multiplex PCR. The table records about 2 million clones, approximately 94% of them present only once. Selected positively for CCR7 and CD45RO-negative, naive CD8 cells excluded terminally differentiated effector memory CD45RA+ cells. Sequencing used naive CD8+ T cells sorted from blood. These receptors came from a man younger than 35 in good health.

V is TRBV4-1 and J is TRBJ1-5; D is ambiguous. The V gene lost 4 bases and the J gene lost 2 bases, with 12 bases spanning the gap. CDR1 MGHRA and CDR2 YSYEKL come from the germline V gene. The CDR3 sequence is 15 residues long. The CDR3 bases are TGCGCCAGCAGCCCCGAGGCGTACGGCAATCAGCCCCAGCATTTT. Translation gives CASSPEAYGNQPQHF.

The rearrangement uses TRBV14 and TRBJ1-6; TRBD1 matches at 9 bases. This CDR3 has 18 residues. CDR1 SGHDN and CDR2 FVKESK come from the germline V gene. Trimming took 2 bases from V and 10 from J; bases not matched to a gene: 15. The CDR3 reads CASSQSTGTGRFKSPLHF. The CDR3 nucleotides are TGTGCCAGCAGCCAATCTACCGGGACAGGGCGTTTTAAATCACCCCTCCACTTT.

The rearrangement joins TRBV7-9 to TRBJ2-2; D may be TRBD1 or TRBD2 (5 bases each). Germline CDR1 SEHNR, CDR2 FQNEAQ (reference sequence). The CDR3 is 16 amino acids. Trimming took 5 bases from V and 3 from J, leaving 16 bases between them. CDR3 loop: CASSGEGQTDTGELFF. The CDR3 DNA is TGTGCCAGCAGCGGAGAGGGCCAGACAGACACCGGGGAGCTGTTTTTT. Based on the CDR3 plus reference TRBV7-9 and TRBJ2-2, the full variable domain is DTGVSQNPRHKITKRGQNVTFRCDPISEHNRLYWYRQTLGQGPEFLTYFQNEAQLEKSRLLSDRFSAERPKGSFSTLEIQRTEQGDSAMYLCASSGEGQTDTGELFFGEGSRLTVL.

The V and J genes are TRBV30 and TRBJ2-7; D unclear. Per the germline V gene, CDR1 is GTSNPN and CDR2 is SVGIG (reference sequence). V shed 2 bases and J shed 3 bases, with 5 bases lying between them. This CDR3 region has 11 residues. CDR3 nucleotide sequence: TGTGCCTGGAGTCAAGACTACGAGCAGTACTTC. This translates into CAWSQDYEQYF. Full variable domain (outside the CDR3, taken from reference TRBV30 and TRBJ2-7): SQTIHQWPATLVQPVGSPLSLECTVEGTSNPNLYWYRQAAGRGLQLLFYSVGIGQISSEVPQNLSASRPQDRQFILSSKKLLLSDSGFYLCAWSQDYEQYFGPGTRLTVT.

The gene calls are TRBV5-8 and TRBJ1-1; tentatively, D is TRBD1 (5 bases). The CDR3 covers 15 residues. The germline V and J ends were trimmed by 3 bases and 5 bases, with 17 bases remaining between them. Germline loops: CDR1 SGHTS, CDR2 YDEGEE. This chain's CDR3 is CASSSWPGYGTEAFF. The CDR3 nucleotides read TGTGCCAGCAGCTCCTGGCCAGGGTATGGAACTGAAGCTTTCTTT.

This chain connects TRBV4-3 to TRBJ2-5; 14 nucleotides match TRBD2. This CDR3 spans 15 amino acids. Germline CDR1 and CDR2: LGHNA and YSLEER. J was trimmed by 1 base and V by 5 bases; bases with no gene match: 0. CDR3 DNA sequence: TGCGCCAGCAGCGGGACTAGCGGGAGCCAAGAGACCCAGTACTTC. This sequence encodes CASSGTSGSQETQYF.

V is TRBV4-3 and J is TRBJ1-1; 7 nucleotides line up with TRBD1. Germline V gives CDR1 LGHNA, CDR2 YSLEER. This CDR3 region has 15 residues. V trimming: 0 bases; J trimming: 1 base; junction bases outside the gene matches: 2. CDR3 DNA sequence: TGCGCCAGCAGCCAAGATCAGGGGGGGAACACTGAAGCTTTCTTT. It is translated as CASSQDQGGNTEAFF.

This clone was picked up a small number of times. The chain links TRBV13 to TRBJ1-1; TRBD1 might be the D (6 bases). V gave up 1 base and J gave up 4 bases, with 13 bases separating them. Germline V gives CDR1 PRHDT, CDR2 FYEKMQ (reference sequence). CDR3 length equals 15 residues. The CDR3 loop reads CASSLEGGWGTEAFF. The CDR3 region has the DNA TGTGCCAGCAGCTTAGAAGGGGGTTGGGGCACTGAAGCTTTCTTT.

The chain is built from TRBV5-1 and TRBJ1-6, with D maybe TRBD1 (5 bases). The germline CDR1 and CDR2 sequences are SGHRS and YFSETQ. The CDR3 is 14 residues long. Trimming removed 4 bases from V and 5 bases from J, with 10 bases in between. The chain's CDR3 is CASSKGLDNSPLHF. In DNA form, the CDR3 reads TGCGCCAGCAGCAAGGGACTGGATAATTCACCCCTCCACTTT. Using reference TRBV5-1 and TRBJ1-6 for the parts outside the CDR3, the full variable domain is KAGVTQTPRYLIKTRGQQVTLSCSPISGHRSVSWYQQTPGQGLQFLFEYFSETQRNKGNFPGRFSGRQFSNSRSEMNVSTLELGDSALYLCASSKGLDNSPLHFGNGTRLTVT.

The rearrangement links TRBV7-9 to TRBJ2-1; 11 bases are shared with TRBD1. This CDR3 is built from 19 residues. V shed 3 bases and J 0 bases; nucleotides not matched to a gene: 10. CDR1 is SEHNR and CDR2 is FQNEAQ in the germline V gene (reference sequence). This CDR3 is CASSLGTGGMPLSYNEQFF. DNA for the CDR3: TGTGCCAGCAGCTTGGGGACAGGGGGAATGCCCCTCTCCTACAATGAGCAGTTCTTC.

The chain combines TRBV28 with TRBJ2-3; D call uncertain. The V end was cut by 4 bases, the J end by 2 bases, with 7 bases between. CDR3 size: 13 residues. CDR1 and CDR2 from the germline V gene are MDHEN and SYDVKM. The CDR3 nucleotides are TGTGCCAGCAGTTACGGATACACAGATACGCAGTATTTT. Its protein product is CASSYGYTDTQYF.

The chain uses TRBV2 and TRBJ1-1, with D hard to call. Germline-derived CDR1 and CDR2 are SNHLY and FYNNEI. This CDR3 spans 15 amino acids. The V and J ends lost 3 bases and 0 bases respectively, with 11 bases between them. The CDR3 loop is CASSDPSVMNTEAFF. The DNA of the CDR3 is TGTGCCAGCAGTGATCCATCAGTTATGAACACTGAAGCTTTCTTT. Complete variable domain (other parts from reference TRBV2 and TRBJ1-1): EPEVTQTPSHQVTQMGQEVILRCVPISNHLYFYWYRQILGQKVEFLVSFYNNEISEKSEIFDDQFSVERPDGSNFTLKIRSTKLEDSAMYFCASSDPSVMNTEAFFGQGTRLTVV.

The chain carries TRBV27 and TRBJ1-2; 7 bases are shared with TRBD1. Germline V gene sequence: CDR1 MNHEY, CDR2 SMNVEV (reference sequence). Germline trimming cut 2 bases from V and 6 bases from J; bases unmatched to any gene: 12. The CDR3 has 16 residues. The CDR3 reads CASSLGVQGEVHGYTF. The CDR3 nucleotides are TGTGCCAGCAGTTTAGGGGTCCAGGGGGAGGTCCATGGCTACACCTTC.

The chain is built from TRBV4-1 and TRBJ2-7, with TRBD2 matching over 12 bases. The CDR3 is 15 residues long. V lost 3 bases to trimming and J lost 4 bases; unmatched junction nucleotides: 4. CDR1 and CDR2 (germline): MGHRA, YSYEKL. The CDR3 DNA reads as TGCGCCAGCAGCCAGCTAGCGGGGGGGCAGTACGAGCAGTACTTC. Translated: CASSQLAGGQYEQYF.

The V gene is TRBV28, the J gene TRBJ1-6, with 7 nucleotides matching TRBD1. After removal of 6 bases from V and 4 bases from J, the junction contained 12 bases not matched to a gene. There are 17 residues in the CDR3. The germline V gene encodes CDR1 MDHEN and CDR2 SYDVKM. The CDR3 region is CASSSPFGTEYNSPLHF. The CDR3 region has the DNA TGTGCCAGCAGCTCCCCCTTCGGGACAGAGTATAATTCACCCCTCCACTTT.

This chain connects TRBV5-6 to TRBJ2-1; D may match TRBD1 or TRBD2 (7 bases each). There are 13 residues in the CDR3. The V gene's germline CDR1 is SGHDT and CDR2 YYEEEE. V lost 2 bases to trimming and J lost 9 bases, with 12 bases between them. CDR3 sequence reads: CASSFARGGEQFF. As DNA, the CDR3 is TGTGCCAGCAGCTTCGCCAGGGGGGGTGAGCAGTTCTTC.

This clone was seen only once. The V call is TRBV4-1, the J call TRBJ2-7; TRBD2 aligns across 12 bases. This CDR3 has 18 amino acids. Germline CDR1 is MGHRA and CDR2 is YSYEKL. V was pared by 0 bases and J by 2 bases, with 8 bases of the junction left unmatched. This CDR3 reads CASSQEAGLAGLTYEQYF. In nucleotides, the CDR3 is TGCGCCAGCAGCCAAGAGGCCGGACTAGCGGGGTTGACCTACGAGCAGTACTTC.

This clone appeared a single time. In the same sample, other DNA sequences code for this CDR3. The DNA of the CDR3 is TGTGCCAGCAGCTTAACGGGACAGCAAGAGACCCAGTACTTC. Translation gives CASSLTGQQETQYF. The chain uses TRBV7-3 and TRBJ2-5; 7 bases agree with TRBD1. This CDR3 has 14 amino acids. Germline V gives CDR1 SGHTA, CDR2 FQGTGA. After removal of 0 bases from V and 2 bases from J, the junction contained 0 bases not matched to a gene.

V is TRBV4-1 and J is TRBJ2-2, with TRBD2 matching 13 bases. This CDR3 is 16 amino acids long. The germline gives CDR1 MGHRA, CDR2 YSYEKL. V gave up 3 bases and J gave up 7 bases; unmatched junction bases: 5. This CDR3 reads CASSHGLAGVGGELFF. For the CDR3, the DNA is TGCGCCAGCAGCCACGGACTAGCGGGGGTGGGCGGGGAGCTGTTTTTT.

V and J are TRBV19 and TRBJ2-7; D possibly uses TRBD1 or TRBD2 (5 bases each). Trimming stripped 2 bases from V and 5 bases from J, with 16 bases between. The CDR3 consists of 15 residues. Germline V gene lookup returns CDR1 LNHDA and CDR2 SQIVND (reference sequence). CDR3 sequence (DNA): TGTGCCAGTAGTATACTTGACGGGACGAACGACGAGCAGTACTTC. Amino acids: CASSILDGTNDEQYF.

The chain is built from TRBV27 and TRBJ2-1, with TRBD1 as a possible D gene (5 bases). The V and J ends lost 2 bases and 7 bases respectively, with 12 bases between them. In germline, CDR1 is MNHEY, CDR2 SMNVEV (reference sequence). CDR3 length: 14 amino acids. The CDR3 reads CASSLALAGNEQFF. The CDR3 nucleotides read TGTGCCAGCAGTTTAGCTTTAGCAGGGAATGAGCAGTTCTTC.

This chain links TRBV27 with TRBJ2-1; TRBD2 matches at 9 bases. This CDR3 region has 14 residues. V lost 6 bases and J lost 13; bases outside the gene matches: 13. CDR1 and CDR2 from the germline V gene are MNHEY and SMNVEV (reference sequence). CDR3 in amino acids: CASSEPGLASRQFF. In DNA, the CDR3 is TGTGCCAGCAGCGAACCGGGACTAGCCTCCCGACAGTTCTTC.

The chain combines TRBV5-4 with TRBJ2-5, with TRBD1 identical over 7 bases. The trim removed 5 bases at V and 3 bases at J, leaving 4 bases unmatched. This CDR3 has 13 amino acids. Germline CDR1 and CDR2: SGHNT and YYREEE (reference sequence). CDR3: CASRPGTEETQYF. The CDR3 coding sequence is TGTGCCAGCAGGCCCGGGACAGAAGAGACCCAGTACTTC.

The chain couples TRBV27 to TRBJ1-1; TRBD1 is a possible D gene (6 bases). The germline V gene has CDR1 MNHEY and CDR2 SMNVEV (reference sequence). This CDR3 has 16 residues. V dropped 6 bases and J dropped 0 bases, with 17 bases sitting between them. The CDR3 DNA reads TGTGCCAGCAGCACCCGGGACACCCGGGTGAACACTGAAGCTTTCTTT. Translated, it gives CASSTRDTRVNTEAFF.